This entry lists 7 T cell receptor beta chains sequenced from one sample in a study of CD8+ T cells in alopecia areata. Regarding treatment: oral pan-JAK inhibitor, 5-10 mg twice daily. Extracted from the samples, RNA was reverse transcribed into cDNA to serve as the sequencing template. TCRdb's copy holds only in-frame clones and misses some; the assay was immunoSEQ multiplex PCR. This sample yields some 180,000 clones, of which about 55% are seen a single time; 10% to 13% belongs to the top ten. The specimen was CD8+ T cells sorted from blood, collected at week 24, from a patient treated with tofacitinib. Source of these receptors: a human donor with alopecia areata.

The genes are TRBV4-3 and TRBJ1-1, with 8 bases matching TRBD1. The CDR3 is 17 residues long. Per the germline V gene, CDR1 is LGHNA and CDR2 is YSLEER. J gave up 0 bases and V 1 base, and 7 bases lay outside the gene matches. CDR3 DNA: TGCGCCAGCAGCCAAGTCGGGGCAGGGGGCATGAACACTGAAGCTTTCTTT. Amino acids: CASSQVGAGGMNTEAFF.

This clone has a single count. The rearrangement links TRBV7-2 to TRBJ2-7, with D perhaps matching TRBD2 (6 bases). CDR1 is SGHTA, CDR2 FQGNSA, per germline. The V end was cut by 5 bases, the J end by 3 bases, with 14 bases between. CDR3 length: 14 residues. CDR3 coding DNA: TGTGCCAGCAGCCCGGCGGGACTCCGCTACGAGCAGTACTTC. Residues: CASSPAGLRYEQYF.

The chain is built from TRBV7-2 and TRBJ2-7, with no clear D. Per the germline V gene, CDR1 is SGHTA and CDR2 is FQGNSA. The V end lost 5 bases, the J end lost 3 bases, and 14 bases lay between the germline ends. CDR3 length equals 14 residues. Here the CDR3 reads CASSPIGRSYEQYF. CDR3 sequence (DNA): TGTGCCAGCAGCCCGATCGGTAGGAGCTACGAGCAGTACTTC. Full variable domain (missing parts from reference TRBV7-2 and TRBJ2-7): GAGVSQSPSNKVTEKGKDVELRCDPISGHTALYWYRQSLGQGLEFLIYFQGNSAPDKSGLPSDRFSAERTGGSVSTLTIQRTQQEDSAVYLCASSPIGRSYEQYFGPGTRLTVT.

This rearrangement joins TRBV4-3 to TRBJ2-7; 8 bases line up with TRBD1. The V gene end was trimmed by 0 bases and the J gene end by 3 bases; junction bases not matched to a gene: 4. There are 15 residues in the CDR3. In germline, CDR1 is LGHNA, CDR2 YSLEER. The CDR3 loop is CASSQDAGGNYEQYF. In DNA form, the CDR3 reads TGCGCCAGCAGCCAAGACGCAGGGGGCAACTACGAGCAGTACTTC.

The genes are TRBV2 and TRBJ2-5; 12 nucleotides agree with TRBD2. Unmatched junction bases numbered 9, after V lost 8 bases and J lost 2 bases. Germline values: CDR1 SNHLY, CDR2 FYNNEI. This CDR3 comprises 16 residues. This chain's CDR3 is CASPGLAGQNQETQYF. The CDR3 DNA follows: TGTGCCAGCCCCGGACTAGCGGGGCAGAATCAAGAGACCCAGTACTTC.

The chain joins TRBV9 to TRBJ2-7, with D possibly called TRBD1 or TRBD2 (7 bases each). This CDR3 is built from 14 residues. V shed 0 bases and J shed 5 bases, with 12 bases lying between them. Germline V gene sequence: CDR1 SGDLS, CDR2 YYNGEE. CDR3 sequence (DNA): TGTGCCAGCAGCGTAGGGGGAGGGGGCGACGAGCAGTACTTC. This gives the protein CASSVGGGGDEQYF. Based on the CDR3 plus reference TRBV9 and TRBJ2-7, the full variable domain is DSGVTQTPKHLITATGQRVTLRCSPRSGDLSVYWYQQSLDQGLQFLIQYYNGEERAKGNILERFSAQQFPDLHSELNLSSLELGDSALYFCASSVGGGGDEQYFGPGTRLTVT.

As to this clone: Distinct nucleotide sequences in the sample also encode this CDR3. The chain carries TRBV30 and TRBJ2-7; 10 nucleotides line up with TRBD1. V trimming: 3 bases; J trimming: 4 bases; junction bases outside the gene matches: 6. Germline-derived CDR1 and CDR2 are GTSNPN and SVGIG (reference sequence). The CDR3 runs 14 residues. CDR3 nucleotide sequence: TGTGCCTGGAGCCCGGGGACAGGGGTATACGAGCAGTACTTC. Amino acids: CAWSPGTGVYEQYF.